The 16 T cell receptor beta chains below all came from one sample that was sequenced in a study of T cells after posttransplantation cyclophosphamide. Sequencing was performed with immunoSEQ multiplex PCR; in TCRdb, only in-frame clones are kept and a portion is missing. The sample includes 25,000 to 35,000 clones, 80% to 90% of them seen just once. Sample: PBMCs. The receptor source for this set is a man aged 45-60 years.

This chain links TRBV30 with TRBJ2-2, with TRBD2 matching 11 bases. Trimming cost V 2 bases and J 6 bases; bases outside gene matches: 5. CDR1 is GTSNPN and CDR2 is SVGIG in the germline V gene (reference sequence). CDR3 size: 15 residues. The CDR3 nucleotides read TGTGCCTGGAGTAATAGCGGGAGGGAATCCGGGGAGCTGTTTTTT. Amino acids: CAWSNSGRESGELFF. Combining the CDR3 with reference TRBV30 and TRBJ2-2 gives the whole variable domain SQTIHQWPATLVQPVGSPLSLECTVEGTSNPNLYWYRQAAGRGLQLLFYSVGIGQISSEVPQNLSASRPQDRQFILSSKKLLLSDSGFYLCAWSNSGRESGELFFGEGSRLTVL.

This clone was seen more than once but under ten times. The chain is built from TRBV7-9 and TRBJ1-3; D gene unclear. The CDR3 sequence is 16 residues long. Between the trimmed V and J ends, which lost 1 base and 4 bases, there was a span of 14 bases. Looked up from germline, CDR1 is SEHNR and CDR2 is FQNEAQ (reference sequence). CDR3 in amino acids: CASSLVVGSGGNTIYF. The CDR3 nucleotides are TGTGCCAGCAGCTTAGTTGTGGGGAGCGGGGGAAACACCATATATTTT.

The rearrangement links TRBV4-3 to TRBJ1-6, with D unclear. Looked up from germline, CDR1 is LGHNA and CDR2 is YSLEER. Trimming took 7 bases from V and 11 from J, leaving 15 bases between them. This CDR3 is built from 13 residues. CDR3 protein: CASTPTGGPPLHF. The CDR3 DNA is TGCGCCAGCACACCGACCGGAGGTCCACCCCTCCACTTT.

This clone was observed a single time. Different DNA sequences within this sample yield the same CDR3. The rearrangement uses TRBV6-5 and TRBJ1-6, with TRBD1 matching 7 bases. The ends lost 7 bases at V and 7 bases at J; junction bases unmatched: 7. This CDR3 has 14 amino acids. Looked up from germline, CDR1 is MNHEY and CDR2 is SVGAGI. The CDR3 loop is CASKLGQWNSPLHF. The CDR3, as DNA: TGTGCCAGCAAACTGGGACAGTGGAATTCACCCCTCCACTTT.

The genes are TRBV28 and TRBJ1-5; TRBD1 is a possible D gene (6 bases). This CDR3 has 15 residues. The V gene's germline CDR1 is MDHEN and CDR2 SYDVKM. Between the trimmed V and J ends, which lost 5 bases and 6 bases, there was a span of 17 bases. The CDR3 DNA reads as TGTGCCAGCAGTCCCGGGGGGGCAGTGGGTCAGCCCCAGCATTTT. Translating gives CASSPGGAVGQPQHF.

The J gene is TRBJ2-5, the V gene TRBV15, with TRBD2 identical over 8 bases. CDR1 is LNHNV, CDR2 YYDKDF, per germline (reference sequence). This CDR3 region has 16 residues. V shed 0 bases, J shed 3 bases, and the junction held 6 bases outside the gene matches. CDR3 nucleotides: TGTGCCACCAGCAGAGATCGGACGGGGGGGGAAGAGACCCAGTACTTC. It translates to CATSRDRTGGEETQYF.

The rearrangement joins TRBV28 to TRBJ1-2; D unresolved. V was pared by 8 bases and J by 4 bases, with 8 bases between. Germline CDR1 reads MDHEN; CDR2 reads SYDVKM. CDR3 length: 11 residues. CDR3 residues: CASGQVYGYTF. The DNA for the CDR3 is TGTGCCAGCGGCCAGGTCTATGGCTACACCTTC.

The V gene is TRBV6-5, the J gene TRBJ2-7, with D possibly being TRBD1 (6 bases). The CDR3 has 14 amino acids. From germline, CDR1 is MNHEY and CDR2 SVGAGI. V was cut by 4 bases and J by 3 bases, with 13 bases left in between. DNA of the CDR3: TGTGCCAGCAGTTCAAGGGACACTTTCTACGAGCAGTACTTC. It codes for CASSSRDTFYEQYF.

The chain recombines TRBV9 with TRBJ2-4; D is perhaps TRBD2 (5 bases). Between the trimmed V and J ends, which lost 3 bases and 8 bases, there was a span of 21 bases. From germline, CDR1 is SGDLS and CDR2 YYNGEE. The CDR3 runs to 16 residues. The CDR3 loop reads CASSEYKIWERDIQYF. The CDR3, as DNA: TGTGCCAGCAGCGAATACAAGATCTGGGAGAGGGACATTCAGTACTTC.

J is TRBJ1-1 and V is TRBV28; the match to TRBD1 covers 10 bases. Germline lookup yields CDR1 MDHEN and CDR2 SYDVKM. V shed 5 bases, J shed 2 bases, and the junction held 5 bases outside the gene matches. The CDR3 is made up of 15 amino acids. The CDR3 region has the DNA TGTGCCAGCAGTCCAGCGACAGGGGGCAACACTGAAGCTTTCTTT. Encoded protein: CASSPATGGNTEAFF. Variable domain in full (rest from reference TRBV28 and TRBJ1-1): DVKVTQSSRYLVKRTGEKVFLECVQDMDHENMFWYRQDPGLGLRLIYFSYDVKMKEKGDIPEGYSVSREKKERFSLILESASTNQTSMYLCASSPATGGNTEAFFGQGTRLTVV.

V is TRBV19 and J is TRBJ2-3; D might be TRBD1 (6 bases). The germline gives CDR1 LNHDA, CDR2 SQIVND (reference sequence). The CDR3 length is 17 residues. Trimming left V 4 bases short and J 6 bases short, with 23 bases between. CDR3 DNA: TGTGCCAGTAGTACCTCCATTGGACAGCGAGGGACGGATACGCAGTATTTT. Its protein product is CASSTSIGQRGTDTQYF. The full variable domain, rest sourced from reference TRBV19 and TRBJ2-3, is DGGITQSPKYLFRKEGQNVTLSCEQNLNHDAMYWYRQDPGQGLRLIYYSQIVNDFQKGDIAEGYSVSREKKESFPLTVTSAQKNPTAFYLCASSTSIGQRGTDTQYFGPGTRLTVL.

The rearrangement joins TRBV10-2 to TRBJ1-2; a weak D match, TRBD1 (5 bases). This CDR3 comprises 15 residues. Between the trimmed V and J ends, which lost 2 bases and 5 bases, there was a span of 15 bases. Germline values: CDR1 WSHSY, CDR2 SAAADI. CDR3 bases: TGCGCCAGCAGTGAGAGCAGGGCGGACAAGTATGGCTACACCTTC. It yields the protein CASSESRADKYGYTF.

This chain uses TRBV5-6 with TRBJ2-1; 9 bases align to TRBD2. The CDR3 totals 14 residues. CDR1 is SGHDT, CDR2 YYEEEE, per germline. Trimming at V came to 4 bases and at J to 6 bases, leaving 5 bases not matched to a gene. The CDR3 sequence: CASSGGTSSNEQFF. The DNA of the CDR3 is TGTGCCAGCAGCGGCGGGACTAGCTCCAATGAGCAGTTCTTC.

The chain joins TRBV13 to TRBJ1-5; D gene uncertain. The V gene lost 0 bases and the J gene lost 5 bases, with 8 bases spanning the gap. CDR3 length equals 14 residues. Germline V gene data show CDR1 as PRHDT and CDR2 as FYEKMQ (reference sequence). The chain's CDR3 is CASSLGTGDQPQHF. CDR3 coding DNA: TGTGCCAGCAGCTTAGGAACGGGAGATCAGCCCCAGCATTTT.

This chain links TRBV4-1 with TRBJ2-4; a possible D gene is TRBD1 (6 bases). The CDR3 extends over 16 amino acids. Germline CDR1 reads MGHRA; CDR2 reads YSYEKL. V lost 1 base and J lost 7, with 17 bases in between. CDR3: CASSQVLGAQENIQYF. As DNA, the CDR3 is TGCGCCAGCAGCCAAGTTCTGGGGGCCCAGGAGAACATTCAGTACTTC.

V usage is TRBV19 and J usage is TRBJ2-3, with D possibly being TRBD1 (6 bases). The germline gives CDR1 LNHDA, CDR2 SQIVND (reference sequence). V was clipped by 5 bases and J by 4 bases, with 10 bases between them. The CDR3 covers 13 residues. CDR3 DNA sequence: TGTGCCAGTAGTTCAACAGGGTCAGATACGCAGTATTTT. It codes for CASSSTGSDTQYF.